Included here is one T cell receptor beta chain sequence, with context. This sample stems from a study of T-cell memory formation after mild COVID-19. The CDR3 contains 15 residues. The germline V gene encodes CDR1 SGHRS and CDR2 YFSETQ. Trimming took off 0 bases at V and 1 base at J, with 9 bases between the two ends. MiXCR, applied by TCRdb to the 5' RACE reads, yields one record per CDR3 protein. The sample yields approximately 98,000 distinct CDR3 sequences, 18% seen once. The rearrangement joins TRBV5-1 to TRBJ2-3, with D uncertain. The sequenced material came from PBMCs or a T cell subset sorted from them (not recorded which). This clonotype was sampled from a man aged 18 to 29 who had mild COVID-19 (a few samples of this study predate the infection). Cell type and time point are not known. CDR3 sequence (DNA): TGCGCCAGCAGCTTGGCCCCGCAGCGCACAGATACGCAGTATTTT. Residues: CASSLAPQRTDTQYF.